This T cell receptor beta chain was identified during a study of beta chain features in type 1 diabetes. Study in general: Examination covered around 98 million sorted cells spanning all samples.

Study observations and caveats: There was a moderate but significant shortening of TCRB CDR3s in all four CD4+ subsets of Type 1 diabetes patients. Reads derived from cDNA could over-represent cells showing high TCR expression.

As to this clone: Its cognate antigen is unknown.

As every portion of the isolated RNA was reverse transcribed, the sequencing read expressed TCRB transcripts. Sequencing was performed with immunoSEQ multiplex PCR; in TCRdb, only in-frame clones are kept and a portion is missing. The sample yields 250,000 to 300,000 clones, roughly an eighth seen once. Every donor had blood drawn once into heparin, roughly 120 mL on average. Sorting of CD4+ naive, central memory, regulatory and stem cell-like memory cells was performed via CD45RO/CCR7/CD25/CD127/CD95/CD27. The clonotype originates from a man aged 30 to 39 with type 1 diabetes. The material sequenced was naive CD4+ T cells from blood.

Written as DNA, the CDR3 is TGTGCCAGCAGTTACTCAGCGGGGGACTCCTACGAGCAGTACTTC. Amino acid sequence: CASSYSAGDSYEQYF. The rearrangement uses TRBV6-5 and TRBJ2-7; 8 bases agree with TRBD2. CDR3 length: 15 residues. V lost 0 bases, J lost 0 bases, and 1 base stayed unmatched. The germline gives CDR1 MNHEY, CDR2 SVGAGI.